Below are 6 T cell receptor beta chains sequenced from a single sample in a study of OX40 agonist ivuxolimab in advanced cancers. The library was built by means of the immunoSEQ multiplex PCR assay. This immuneACCESS table, as held by TCRdb, lists in-frame sequences with V and J called but not all clones. Of the missing ones, under half trace to an unresolved V gene in checked studies; the others have no known cause. The sample includes fewer than 100,000 clones, with approximately 92% observed a single time. Roughly 0.2% of the sample comes from the top ten. This material consisted of CD4+ or CD8+ T cells sorted from blood, taken in a trial of the OX40 agonist ivuxolimab. These TCRs come from an adult with an advanced solid tumor such as melanoma, head and neck, liver or kidney cancer.

J is TRBJ2-2 and V is TRBV27; 7 nucleotides agree with TRBD1. The V gene's germline CDR1 is MNHEY and CDR2 SMNVEV (reference sequence). With V trimmed by 10 bases and J by 5 bases, 10 bases remained unmatched. This CDR3 region has 14 residues. CDR3 sequence: CATQTGTWTGELFF. The CDR3 coding sequence is TGTGCCACCCAGACAGGGACCTGGACCGGGGAGCTGTTTTTT.

This chain joins TRBV27 and TRBJ2-4; no clear D gene. The CDR3 loop spans 13 amino acids. V lost 2 bases to trimming and J lost 13 bases, with 15 bases between them. Per the germline V gene, CDR1 is MNHEY and CDR2 is SMNVEV (reference sequence). CDR3 protein: CASSLDSSTPQYF. CDR3 nucleotides: TGTGCCAGCAGTTTAGATTCCAGCACTCCACAGTACTTC.

The chain joins TRBV6-5 to TRBJ1-1, with a possible D match to TRBD1 (6 bases). Germline lookup yields CDR1 MNHEY and CDR2 SVGAGI. The CDR3 has 13 amino acids. V was cut by 7 bases and J by 2 bases, with 11 bases left in between. CDR3 sequence (DNA): TGTGCCAGCACAAGGGGGGTAAACACTGAAGCTTTCTTT. It is translated as CASTRGVNTEAFF.

This chain joins TRBV7-6 and TRBJ1-3; D is undetermined. Germline values: CDR1 SGHVS, CDR2 FNYEAQ. The length of the CDR3 is 15 residues. V was clipped by 5 bases and J by 0 bases, with 11 bases between them. The CDR3 DNA is TGTGCCAGCAGCCAACTGCCGAGCTCTGGAAACACCATATATTTT. Protein sequence: CASSQLPSSGNTIYF.

The genes are TRBV9 and TRBJ2-1; 8 positions agree with TRBD2. J lost 3 bases, V lost 4 bases, and 9 bases had no gene match. CDR1 and CDR2 (germline): SGDLS, YYNGEE. The CDR3 loop spans 16 amino acids. The CDR3 DNA reads as TGTGCCAGCAGCCCCCTCGCGGCGGGAGGCTACAATGAGCAGTTCTTC. This codes for CASSPLAAGGYNEQFF.

The gene calls are TRBV28 and TRBJ1-2, with D unresolved. CDR1 is MDHEN, CDR2 SYDVKM, per germline. This CDR3 is built from 12 residues. V shed 3 bases and J shed 4 bases, with 6 bases lying between them. The chain's CDR3 is CASSFQAYGYTF. DNA of the CDR3: TGTGCCAGCAGTTTTCAGGCCTATGGCTACACCTTC.